Below are 18 T cell receptor beta chains sequenced from a single sample in a study of blood T cells in healthy people across ages. It was with a sample-barcoded 5' primer and a J-beta primer mix that a second PCR of roughly 7 to 12 cycles was run. One entry per CDR3 protein, called by TCRdb with MiXCR from the 5' RACE reads. The sample shows fewer than 2 million distinct CDR3 sequences, roughly two fifths of them seen only once. Material: blood. The receptors stem from a human donor in good health.

In its sample, this clonotype was seen a few times. This chain connects TRBV7-2 to TRBJ2-4; TRBD1 matches 7 bases. The germline V gene has CDR1 SGHTA and CDR2 FQGNSA. This CDR3 is built from 17 residues. With 4 bases clipped from V and 7 bases from J, the junction kept 16 bases outside the gene matches. The CDR3 spells CASSSPSDRLYMNIQYF. Here the CDR3 DNA reads TGTGCCAGCAGCTCCCCGTCGGACAGGCTCTACATGAACATTCAGTACTTC.

This rearrangement joins TRBV24-1 to TRBJ2-5; 11 positions match TRBD2. In germline, CDR1 is KGHDR, CDR2 SFDVKD. The J segment lost 4 bases and the V segment lost 3 bases, leaving 3 bases of the junction unmatched. The CDR3 contains 15 residues. In nucleotides, the CDR3 is TGTGCCACCAGTGATCCAGGACTAGCGGGAGAGACCCAGTACTTC. This codes for CATSDPGLAGETQYF.

This chain uses TRBV6-6 with TRBJ1-4, with TRBD1 matching over 9 bases. The CDR3 runs to 14 residues. Germline V gene sequence: CDR1 MNHNY, CDR2 SVGAGI (reference sequence). The trim removed 5 bases at V and 5 bases at J, leaving 3 bases unmatched. CDR3 nucleotides: TGTGCCAGCAGTAAACAGGGGGCAAATGAAAAACTGTTTTTT. Translating it yields CASSKQGANEKLFF.

The chain couples TRBV28 to TRBJ2-1, with D hard to call. From germline, CDR1 is MDHEN and CDR2 SYDVKM. The ends were cut back, 6 bases at V and 10 bases at J, with 16 bases in the middle. The CDR3 is 13 amino acids. CDR3 DNA sequence: TGTGCCAGCAGCCTCCCCGATCTAGGGGAGCAGTTCTTC. Translating it yields CASSLPDLGEQFF.

CDR3 loop: CASSSLEDSPLHF. The CDR3 DNA is TGTGCCAGCAGCTCCCTCGAGGATTCACCCCTCCACTTT. This sequence joins TRBV7-2 and TRBJ1-6; no firm D call. Trimming removed 4 bases from V and 8 bases from J, with 9 bases in between. The CDR3 runs to 13 residues. From germline, CDR1 is SGHTA and CDR2 FQGNSA.

This clonotype was recorded a few times. The rearrangement joins TRBV12-3 or TRBV12-4 to TRBJ2-5; TRBD2 matches 8 bases. The CDR3 runs 14 residues. J was trimmed by 1 base and V by 8 bases; bases with no gene match: 6. This CDR3 is CASRGGGSQETQYF. The CDR3 DNA sequence: TGTGCCAGCCGCGGCGGGGGGAGCCAAGAGACCCAGTACTTC.

This clonotype occurred a few times. This CDR3 reads CASISKVGTGPYGYTF. The CDR3 coding sequence is TGTGCCAGCATTAGTAAAGTCGGGACAGGCCCCTATGGCTACACCTTC. The rearrangement joins TRBV28 to TRBJ1-2; 8 bases agree with TRBD1. Unmatched junction bases numbered 14, after V lost 7 bases and J lost 4 bases. The CDR3 runs 16 residues. Looked up from germline, CDR1 is MDHEN and CDR2 is SYDVKM.

J is TRBJ2-7 and V is TRBV20-1; D remains unclear. CDR3 size: 15 residues. V was trimmed by 0 bases and J by 0 bases, leaving 12 bases between them. Germline CDR1 is DFQATT and CDR2 is SNEGSKA (reference sequence). Here the CDR3 reads CSAREGGISSYEQYF. In nucleotides, the CDR3 is TGCAGTGCTAGAGAGGGCGGAATAAGCTCCTACGAGCAGTACTTC.

A word on this clonotype: Mismatch with germline at one junction end may stem from a read error. The chain employs TRBV4-1 and TRBJ2-1, with TRBD2 matching 9 bases. Germline V gene lookup returns CDR1 MGHRA and CDR2 YSYEKL. The CDR3 has 16 residues. The CDR3, as DNA: TGCGCCAGCGGCCAAGACCGGCGGGGGGGGAACAATGAGCAGTTCTTC. Residues: CASGQDRRGGNNEQFF.

The chain recombines TRBV2 with TRBJ1-5, with 7 nucleotides matching TRBD1. Germline V CDR1 and CDR2: SNHLY, FYNNEI. CDR3 length: 13 amino acids. Losses at the gene ends were 5 bases for V and 5 bases for J; bases not matched to a gene: 3. CDR3 sequence: CASSQGGYQPQHF. CDR3 sequence (DNA): TGTGCCAGCAGTCAGGGGGGCTATCAGCCCCAGCATTTT.

The chain joins TRBV18 to TRBJ1-1; TRBD1 is a possible D gene (6 bases). Germline V CDR1 and CDR2: KGHSH, LQKENI. The CDR3 runs 15 residues. The germline V and J ends were trimmed by 0 bases and 10 bases, with 18 bases remaining between them. The CDR3 nucleotides read TGTGCCAGCTCACCACCGCTGGGGGCCCAGTTAGGAGCTTTCTTT. It is translated as CASSPPLGAQLGAFF.

This clonotype came up once. In DNA, the CDR3 is TGTGCCAGCAGCACAGACAGGGGAATCCACGAGCAGTACTTC. Translated, it gives CASSTDRGIHEQYF. The V gene is TRBV7-9, the J gene TRBJ2-7, with 8 bases fitting TRBD1. Germline CDR1 SEHNR, CDR2 FQNEAQ (reference sequence). The CDR3 contains 14 residues. V dropped 5 bases and J dropped 5; count of bases not matched to a gene: 8. Filled out from reference TRBV7-9 and TRBJ2-7, the complete variable domain reads DTGVSQNPRHKITKRGQNVTFRCDPISEHNRLYWYRQTLGQGPEFLTYFQNEAQLEKSRLLSDRFSAERPKGSFSTLEIQRTEQGDSAMYLCASSTDRGIHEQYFGPGTRLTVT.

V is TRBV7-2 and J is TRBJ2-7; 9 bases are shared with TRBD2. The trim removed 4 bases at V and 7 bases at J, leaving 14 bases unmatched. CDR3 length: 16 residues. Germline CDR1 is SGHTA and CDR2 is FQGNSA. CDR3 DNA: TGTGCCAGCAGCTCCTTCGCCGGGACTAGCAACGGTGAGCAGTACTTC. The encoded protein is CASSSFAGTSNGEQYF.

The rearrangement uses TRBV29-1 and TRBJ2-1; 8 bases fit TRBD1. This CDR3 is 12 amino acids long. Germline V gives CDR1 SQVTM, CDR2 ANQGSEA. J was trimmed by 9 bases and V by 8 bases; bases with no gene match: 9. DNA for the CDR3: TGCAGCATGCAGGGGGCTTGGGGTGAGCAGTTCTTC. Amino acids: CSMQGAWGEQFF.

The chain links TRBV28 to TRBJ1-1; D is possibly TRBD1 (5 bases). With 10 bases removed from V and 10 bases from J, the gap between germline ends came to 13 bases. This CDR3 has 10 residues. CDR1 MDHEN and CDR2 SYDVKM come from the germline V gene. The CDR3 sequence is CATWGLTAFF. CDR3 DNA sequence: TGTGCCACCTGGGGACTTACAGCTTTCTTT.

Regarding this clonotype: A much larger clone lies one base from this, so it may be a read error. Without the conserved terminal phenylalanine or tryptophan, this CDR3 likely stems from a read error. The V call is TRBV6-6, the J call TRBJ1-1; tentative D call: TRBD1 (5 bases). Germline CDR1 is MNHNY and CDR2 is SVGAGI (reference sequence). The CDR3 totals 13 residues. V lost 5 bases, J lost 2 bases, and 9 bases lay in between. DNA of the CDR3: TGTGCCAGCAGTGCGACAGAAAACACTGAAGCTTTCCTT. Translating it yields CASSATENTEAFL.

The chain links TRBV28 to TRBJ2-5, with D tentatively TRBD2 (5 bases). Germline lookup yields CDR1 MDHEN and CDR2 SYDVKM. This CDR3 comprises 14 residues. With 5 bases removed from V and 2 bases from J, the gap between germline ends came to 12 bases. The CDR3 nucleotides are TGTGCCAGCAGTCAACGAGGGAATCAAGAGACCCAGTACTTC. Translation: CASSQRGNQETQYF.

This clonotype was detected ten times or more. The junction shows a germline mismatch at one end, possibly a read error. The CDR3 loop is CASSLGGRGRETQYF. CDR3 nucleotide sequence: TGTGCCAGCAGTTTAGGGGGCAGGGGGCGGGAGACCCAGTACTTC. The chain carries TRBV7-2 and TRBJ2-5; 8 bases fit TRBD1. The length of the CDR3 is 15 residues. Germline CDR1 reads SGHTA; CDR2 reads FQGNSA.